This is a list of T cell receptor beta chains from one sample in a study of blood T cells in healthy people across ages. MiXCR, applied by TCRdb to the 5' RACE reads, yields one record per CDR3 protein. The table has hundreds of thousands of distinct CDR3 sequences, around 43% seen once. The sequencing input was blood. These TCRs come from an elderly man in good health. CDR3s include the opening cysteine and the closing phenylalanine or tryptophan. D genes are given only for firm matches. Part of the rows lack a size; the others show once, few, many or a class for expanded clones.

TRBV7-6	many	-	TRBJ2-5	CASSGGGQGQETQYF	TGTGCCAGCAGCGGAGGAGGGCAGGGACAAGAGACCCAGTACTTC
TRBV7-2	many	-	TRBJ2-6	CASSLIWAGANVLTF	TGTGCCAGCAGCTTAATATGGGCTGGGGCCAACGTCCTGACTTTC
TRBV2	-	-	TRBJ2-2	CASSVSTRGGELFF	TGTGCCAGCAGTGTATCTACGAGAGGCGGGGAGCTGTTTTTT
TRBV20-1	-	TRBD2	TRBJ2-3	CSARGPSGGARTDTQYF	TGCAGTGCTAGGGGGCCTAGCGGGGGGGCAAGGACAGATACGCAGTATTTT
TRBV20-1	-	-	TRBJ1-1	CRPSVPGRATEAFF	TGCAGGCCGTCGGTTCCGGGGCGGGCCACTGAAGCTTTCTTT
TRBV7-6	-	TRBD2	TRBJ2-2	CASSLSGGANTGELFF	TGTGCCAGCAGCTTGAGCGGGGGGGCAAACACCGGGGAGCTGTTTTTT
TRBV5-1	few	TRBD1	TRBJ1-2	CASGTGSNYGYTF	TGCGCCAGCGGGACAGGGTCCAACTATGGCTACACCTTC
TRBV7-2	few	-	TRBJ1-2	CASSANSYGYTF	TGTGCCAGCAGCGCTAACAGCTATGGCTACACCTTC
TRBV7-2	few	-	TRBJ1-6	CASSSPLSSPLHF	TGTGCCAGCAGCTCTCCCCTGAGTTCACCCCTCCACTTT
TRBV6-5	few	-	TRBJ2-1	CASSRLGLSYNEQFF	TGTGCCAGCAGTAGACTAGGGTTATCCTACAATGAGCAGTTCTTC
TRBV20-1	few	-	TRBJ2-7	CSAMRGEAEQYF	TGCAGTGCCATGCGAGGTGAGGCTGAGCAGTACTTC
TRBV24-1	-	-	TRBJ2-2	CATSDLLGGATGELFF	TGTGCCACCAGTGATTTGCTCGGAGGGGCCACCGGGGAGCTGTTTTTT
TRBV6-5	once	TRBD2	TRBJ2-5	CASSYSIGTTGNEQYF	TGTGCCAGCAGTTACTCTATCGGGACTACTGGCAATGAGCAGTACTTC
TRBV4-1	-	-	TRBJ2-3	CASSLRLGASTDTQYF	TGCGCCAGCAGCCTCCGGTTAGGGGCGAGCACAGATACGCAGTATTTT
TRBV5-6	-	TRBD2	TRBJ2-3	CASSHLGTSGTTSTDTQYF	TGTGCCAGCAGCCACCTTGGGACTAGCGGAACGACTAGCACAGATACGCAGTATTTT
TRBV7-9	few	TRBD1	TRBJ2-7	CASSLARDRSSYEQYF	TGTGCCAGCAGCTTAGCCCGGGACAGAAGCTCCTACGAGCAGTACTTC
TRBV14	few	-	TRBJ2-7	CASSSLGRASYEQYF	TGTGCCAGCAGCTCATTGGGGAGAGCATCCTACGAGCAGTACTTC
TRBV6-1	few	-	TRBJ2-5	CASTRTVARETQYF	TGTGCCAGCACAAGGACAGTCGCTAGGGAGACCCAGTACTTC
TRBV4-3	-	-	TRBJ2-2	CASRVDSLNTGELFF	TGCGCCAGCAGGGTGGACAGTCTGAACACCGGGGAGCTGTTTTTT
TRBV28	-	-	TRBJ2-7	CASSLPGPESYEQYF	TGTGCCAGCAGTTTACCGGGACCGGAATCCTACGAGCAGTACTTC
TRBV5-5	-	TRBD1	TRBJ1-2	CASSSGQLNYGYTF	TGTGCCAGCAGCTCGGGACAGTTAAACTATGGCTACACCTTC
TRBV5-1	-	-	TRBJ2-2	CASTATQNTGELFF	TGCGCCAGCACCGCGACACAGAACACCGGGGAGCTGTTTTTT
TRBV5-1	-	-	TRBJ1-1	CASSLVAGENTEAFF	TGCGCCAGCAGCTTGGTCGCAGGAGAAAACACTGAAGCTTTCTTT
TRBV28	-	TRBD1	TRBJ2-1	CASRPGGTGLVNEQFF	TGTGCCAGCCGCCCTGGGGGGACAGGGTTGGTCAATGAGCAGTTCTTC
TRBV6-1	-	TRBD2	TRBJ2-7	CASRNLAGASYEQYF	TGTGCCAGCAGGAATCTAGCGGGAGCTTCCTACGAGCAGTACTTC
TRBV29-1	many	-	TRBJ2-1	CSVEGLARTSGYNEQFF	TGCAGCGTTGAAGGGCTAGCCCGAACTAGTGGGTACAATGAGCAGTTCTTC
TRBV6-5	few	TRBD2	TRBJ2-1	CAKRTLAGPREQFF	TGTGCTAAGCGGACACTAGCGGGCCCTCGAGAGCAGTTCTTC